One and the same sample provided the 24 T cell receptor beta chains below, sequenced in a study of T cells in Graves' hyperthyroidism and ophthalmopathy. It was RNA transcripts that yielded the amplified TCR beta CDR3 regions. When the TCR CDR3 underwent first-round RT-PCR, the HTBI primer set was used. TCRdb reprocessed the multiplex PCR reads with MiXCR, giving one entry per CDR3 protein. The sample has under 400,000 distinct CDR3 sequences, approximately 25% seen once. The sequencing sample was made of blood. The receptors stem from a man aged 50 to 59 with Graves' hyperthyroidism.

This clonotype was observed a few times. The rearrangement uses TRBV20-1 and TRBJ2-5; D is unclear. Germline V gene data show CDR1 as DFQATT and CDR2 as SNEGSKA (reference sequence). The V and J ends lost 6 bases and 5 bases respectively, with 10 bases between them. The CDR3 length is 11 residues. CDR3 sequence (DNA): TGCAGTGCCCACGATCGGGAGACCCAGTACTTC. This gives the protein CSAHDRETQYF.

The V call is TRBV12-3 or TRBV12-4, the J call TRBJ2-1; 13 nucleotides agree with TRBD2. The J call could be wrong; TRBJ2-7 is a better fit for the DNA end. This CDR3 comprises 16 residues. CDR3 coding DNA: TGTGCCAGCAGTTTGGGACTAGCGGGGATCTACAATGAGCAGTACTTC. Its protein product is CASSLGLAGIYNEQYF.

V is TRBV3-1 and J is TRBJ2-7; D possibly corresponds to TRBD1 (5 bases). Germline V gene data show CDR1 as LGHDT and CDR2 as YNNKEL (reference sequence). The CDR3 runs 14 residues. V was trimmed by 0 bases and J by 3 bases, leaving 9 bases between them. CDR3 residues: CASSQDPGHYEQYF. The CDR3 region has the DNA TGTGCCAGCAGCCAAGACCCAGGGCACTACGAGCAGTACTTC.

The chain uses TRBV19 and TRBJ2-7; 7 bases fit TRBD1. The ends lost 0 bases at V and 2 bases at J; junction bases unmatched: 10. There are 17 residues in the CDR3. Germline V gene lookup returns CDR1 LNHDA and CDR2 SQIVND (reference sequence). The CDR3 DNA is TGTGCCAGTAGTATAGATCCCGGACAGGAGGAGACCTACGAGCAGTACTTC. Protein sequence: CASSIDPGQEETYEQYF.

This chain uses TRBV18 with TRBJ1-1, with 7 bases that match TRBD1. Germline trimming cut 3 bases from V and 5 bases from J; bases unmatched to any gene: 6. This CDR3 comprises 14 residues. Germline V gives CDR1 KGHSH, CDR2 LQKENI. CDR3 in DNA: TGTGCCAGCTCACCTTATACAGGGGCGACTGAAGCTTTCTTT. Amino acids: CASSPYTGATEAFF.

V usage is TRBV7-6 and J usage is TRBJ2-1; weak D call: TRBD2 (6 bases). Germline assignment: CDR1 SGHVS and CDR2 FNYEAQ. CDR3 length equals 18 residues. Trimming shortened V by 5 bases and J by 0 bases, and 20 bases separated the two germline ends. The CDR3 loop is CASSPPHWAGSSYNEQFF. CDR3 nucleotide sequence: TGTGCCAGCAGCCCCCCCCACTGGGCGGGAAGCTCCTACAATGAGCAGTTCTTC.

This clonotype occurred many times. The chain carries TRBV28 and TRBJ1-1; D not certain. CDR1 MDHEN and CDR2 SYDVKM come from the germline V gene. CDR3 length equals 13 residues. V was cut by 5 bases and J by 11 bases, with 18 bases left in between. The CDR3 is CASSLIDTTLAFF. The CDR3 DNA follows: TGTGCCAGCAGTCTCATCGACACGACACTCGCTTTCTTT.

As to this clonotype: A junction end diverges from the germline sequence, so it may reflect a read error. V usage is TRBV27 and J usage is TRBJ2-3, with 11 bases lining up with TRBD2. The CDR3 is 14 amino acids. The germline CDR1 and CDR2 sequences are MNHEY and SMNVEV (reference sequence). CDR3 in amino acids: CANSLAGGPDTQYF. The CDR3 DNA is TGTGCCAACAGTTTAGCGGGAGGGCCCGATACGCAGTATTTT.

The gene calls are TRBV25-1 and TRBJ2-1; TRBD2 matches at 13 bases. Germline V lookup: CDR1 MGHDK, CDR2 SYGVNS. Unmatched junction bases numbered 3, after V lost 3 bases and J lost 4 bases. The CDR3 is made up of 16 amino acids. CDR3 in amino acids: CASSDRLAGGYNEQFF. CDR3 coding DNA: TGTGCCAGCAGTGACAGACTAGCGGGAGGATACAATGAGCAGTTCTTC.

To note about this clonotype: The germline gene is not matched at one end of the junction; a read error may be the cause. The CDR3: CASSEGRTGGNTLYF. For the CDR3, the DNA is TGTGCCAGCAGTGAAGGCCGGACGGGTGGAAACACCTTATATTTT. This chain joins TRBV6-1 and TRBJ1-3; unclear D gene. CDR1 MNHNS and CDR2 SASEGT come from the germline V gene. This CDR3 is 15 amino acids long.

This chain connects TRBV6-6 to TRBJ1-4, with 8 bases matching TRBD1. Losses at the gene ends were 2 bases for V and 4 bases for J; bases not matched to a gene: 9. This CDR3 has 17 residues. Germline CDR1 MNHNY, CDR2 SVGAGI (reference sequence). CDR3 bases: TGTGCCAGCAGTTACGGGAGCAGGGGGCTGAGTAATGAAAAACTGTTTTTT. This codes for CASSYGSRGLSNEKLFF.

This clonotype was picked up many times. The chain uses TRBV27 and TRBJ2-7, with 10 bases aligning to TRBD1. Germline-derived CDR1 and CDR2 are MNHEY and SMNVEV (reference sequence). The CDR3 runs to 15 residues. V lost 6 bases, J lost 1 base, and 6 bases stayed unmatched. For the CDR3, the DNA is TGTGCCAGCAGCCATGACAGGGGGCAATCCTACGAGCAGTACTTC. This encodes CASSHDRGQSYEQYF.

Comments on this clonotype: A read error may explain this, as a much larger clone is one base away. This sequence joins TRBV12-3 or TRBV12-4 and TRBJ1-5; D is unclear. The CDR3 has 12 amino acids. In DNA, the CDR3 is TGTGCCCGCAGTTTGTCTTTTCAGCCCCAGCATTTT. The encoded protein is CARSLSFQPQHF.

This clonotype was seen a few times. The chain has TRBV9 and TRBJ2-2; 8 bases are a match to TRBD2. The germline gives CDR1 SGDLS, CDR2 YYNGEE. J lost 5 bases, V lost 5 bases, and 5 bases had no gene match. The CDR3 length is 14 residues. The CDR3: CASSPGGRTGELFF. The CDR3 coding sequence is TGTGCCAGCAGTCCGGGAGGGCGTACCGGGGAGCTGTTTTTT.

V is TRBV28 and J is TRBJ2-7; 11 bases line up with TRBD1. The CDR3 loop spans 15 amino acids. The V gene end was trimmed by 3 bases and the J gene end by 1 base; junction bases not matched to a gene: 2. CDR1 is MDHEN and CDR2 is SYDVKM in the germline V gene. The CDR3: CASSFRDRGSYEQYF. The CDR3 DNA reads TGTGCCAGCAGTTTTAGGGACAGGGGGTCCTACGAGCAGTACTTC.

The chain combines TRBV10-1 with TRBJ1-5; D not resolved. The V gene's germline CDR1 is WNHNN and CDR2 SYGVQD (reference sequence). The CDR3 loop spans 15 amino acids. The ends were cut back, 1 base at V and 0 bases at J, with 7 bases in the middle. The CDR3 nucleotides are TGCGCCAGCAGTGAGTTACTGAGTAGCAATCAGCCCCAGCATTTT. It encodes CASSELLSSNQPQHF.

This clonotype was counted ten times or more. This rearrangement joins TRBV2 to TRBJ2-1; TRBD1 agrees at 8 bases. The CDR3 is 12 residues long. V lost 5 bases to trimming and J lost 9 bases; unmatched junction nucleotides: 3. Germline loops: CDR1 SNHLY, CDR2 FYNNEI. In nucleotides, the CDR3 is TGTGCCAGCAGTAGACAGGGGCTTGAGCAGTTCTTC. Encoded protein: CASSRQGLEQFF.

The chain carries TRBV10-3 and TRBJ2-7; possible D gene TRBD1, 6 bases. V lost 6 bases and J lost 1, with 10 bases in between. The CDR3 consists of 13 residues. Germline V gene lookup returns CDR1 ENHRY and CDR2 SYGVKD. CDR3 region: CAIRRTESYEQYF. The CDR3 bases are TGTGCCATCAGAAGGACAGAGTCCTACGAGCAGTACTTC.

This clonotype turned up a few times. CDR3 sequence (DNA): TGTGCCAGCGGAAACCCGGAGGCCGGGGAGCTGTTTTTT. As protein: CASGNPEAGELFF. V gene TRBV6-1 combines with J gene TRBJ2-2; D might be TRBD2 (5 bases). Looked up from germline, CDR1 is MNHNS and CDR2 is SASEGT. Trimming shortened V by 8 bases and J by 6 bases, and 13 bases separated the two germline ends. This CDR3 contains 13 residues.

This chain uses TRBV5-1 with TRBJ2-5; 12 bases fit TRBD2. From germline, CDR1 is SGHRS and CDR2 YFSETQ. Trimming removed 3 bases from V and 5 bases from J; junction bases left unmatched: 2. The CDR3 consists of 14 residues. CDR3 in DNA: TGCGCCAGCAGCTCTAGCGGGAGGGATGAGACCCAGTACTTC. This gives the protein CASSSSGRDETQYF. Full variable domain (missing parts from reference TRBV5-1 and TRBJ2-5): KAGVTQTPRYLIKTRGQQVTLSCSPISGHRSVSWYQQTPGQGLQFLFEYFSETQRNKGNFPGRFSGRQFSNSRSEMNVSTLELGDSALYLCASSSSGRDETQYFGPGTRLLVL.

Ten or more counts support this clonotype. The chain recombines TRBV7-9 with TRBJ2-7; D is uncertain. The CDR3 contains 13 residues. The V gene's germline CDR1 is SEHNR and CDR2 FQNEAQ (reference sequence). V was clipped by 0 bases and J by 3 bases, with 6 bases between them. The CDR3 nucleotides read TGTGCCAGCAGCTTAGCCCCGAACTACGAGCAGTACTTC. Its translation is CASSLAPNYEQYF. Variable domain in full (rest from reference TRBV7-9 and TRBJ2-7): DTGVSQNPRHKITKRGQNVTFRCDPISEHNRLYWYRQTLGQGPEFLTYFQNEAQLEKSRLLSDRFSAERPKGSFSTLEIQRTEQGDSAMYLCASSLAPNYEQYFGPGTRLTVT.

This clonotype was detected ten times or more. V gene TRBV7-3 combines with J gene TRBJ2-3; 8 nucleotides agree with TRBD2. J gave up 3 bases and V 6 bases, and 8 bases lay outside the gene matches. Germline V lookup: CDR1 SGHTA, CDR2 FQGTGA. The CDR3 spans 15 residues. The CDR3 reads CASSSRAGGTDTQYF. In DNA form, the CDR3 reads TGTGCCAGCAGTTCCCGGGCGGGAGGAACAGATACGCAGTATTTT.

In this sample, this clonotype turned up many times. The chain combines TRBV12-3 or TRBV12-4 with TRBJ2-5; 7 nucleotides align to TRBD1. CDR3 size: 15 residues. Trimming removed 4 bases from V and 2 bases from J; junction bases left unmatched: 7. The CDR3 region is CASSSRDSKQETQYF. The CDR3, as DNA: TGTGCCAGCAGTTCCCGGGACAGCAAACAAGAGACCCAGTACTTC.

V usage is TRBV2 and J usage is TRBJ1-5, with a weak D call TRBD1 (5 bases). CDR3 length: 14 residues. V gave up 7 bases and J gave up 2 bases, with 12 bases separating them. Germline-derived CDR1 and CDR2 are SNHLY and FYNNEI. The CDR3 region is CASNEGSRNQPQHF. CDR3 DNA: TGTGCCAGCAACGAGGGGTCTCGCAATCAGCCCCAGCATTTT.